A single sample is the source of the 32 T cell receptor beta chains below, sequenced in a study of neurological immune-mediated disorders. TCRdb re-called the 5' RACE reads with MiXCR, one entry per CDR3 protein. The data show some 46,000 distinct CDR3 sequences, 4.5% seen once. Sequencing was carried out using PBMCs. Receptors originate from a woman aged 60-75 years with multiple sclerosis.

This clonotype was seen at least ten times. V and J are TRBV4-3 and TRBJ2-3, with 10 bases matching TRBD1. The CDR3 covers 18 residues. Germline assignment: CDR1 LGHNA and CDR2 YSLEER. Trimming cost V 0 bases and J 4 bases; bases outside gene matches: 10. CDR3: CASSQDRIRTGGSDTQYF. The CDR3 nucleotides read TGCGCCAGCAGCCAAGATAGGATCCGGACAGGGGGTTCAGATACGCAGTATTTT.

Only a few counts were recorded for this clonotype. This rearrangement joins TRBV3-1 to TRBJ1-2; the D is unclear. CDR1 is LGHDT, CDR2 YNNKEL, per germline (reference sequence). The CDR3 runs to 13 residues. The ends were cut back, 2 bases at V and 7 bases at J, with 11 bases in the middle. The DNA for the CDR3 is TGTGCCAGCAGCCAACACGCGGAAACTGGCTACACCTTC. Amino acid sequence: CASSQHAETGYTF.

This clonotype has a count of ten or more. This chain connects TRBV25-1 to TRBJ2-7; D is possibly TRBD1 or TRBD2 (5 bases each). V was shortened by 6 bases and J by 0 bases, with 15 bases between the two germline ends. The CDR3 has 15 residues. In germline, CDR1 is MGHDK, CDR2 SYGVNS. The CDR3 loop is CASRSSGASSYEQYF. For the CDR3, the DNA is TGTGCCAGCAGATCTTCCGGGGCCAGCTCCTACGAGCAGTACTTC.

This clonotype was found many times. The chain employs TRBV7-2 and TRBJ2-1, with 9 bases identical to TRBD2. The CDR3 is 14 amino acids. The J segment lost 9 bases and the V segment lost 5 bases, leaving 8 bases of the junction unmatched. Germline V gives CDR1 SGHTA, CDR2 FQGNSA. The DNA of the CDR3 is TGTGCCAGCAGCGAGGGACTAGCTTACGGTGAGCAGTTCTTC. Its protein product is CASSEGLAYGEQFF.

The table lists this clonotype with a few counts. The gene calls are TRBV20-1 and TRBJ2-3, with 11 bases matching TRBD2. Looked up from germline, CDR1 is DFQATT and CDR2 is SNEGSKA (reference sequence). The CDR3 contains 14 residues. Trimming took 3 bases from V and 1 from J; bases not matched to a gene: 0. Here the CDR3 DNA reads TGCAGTGCTAGTAGCGGGAGGGGCACAGATACGCAGTATTTT. Protein product: CSASSGRGTDTQYF.

This clonotype has at least ten counts. The gene calls are TRBV5-1 and TRBJ2-4, with TRBD1 as a possible D gene (6 bases). CDR1 SGHRS and CDR2 YFSETQ come from the germline V gene. Trimming removed 2 bases from V and 5 bases from J, with 8 bases in between. This CDR3 is built from 13 residues. The DNA of the CDR3 is TGCGCCAGCAGCTTAGGACAGCAAAACATTCAGTACTTC. Encoded protein: CASSLGQQNIQYF.

About this clonotype itself: Here the CDR3 omits its conserved ending phenylalanine or tryptophan, so a read error is the likely source. V is TRBV7-2 and J is TRBJ1-2, with 10 bases fitting TRBD1. There are 17 residues in the CDR3. J gave up 7 bases and V 7 bases, and 18 bases lay outside the gene matches. Germline V lookup: CDR1 SGHTA, CDR2 FQGNSA. The CDR3 nucleotides are TGTGCCAGCACTCCGACAAGTTTGGGACAGGGGAGTTCTGGCTACACCAAC. It codes for CASTPTSLGQGSSGYTN.

This clonotype counts as medium-sized (0.01 to 0.1%). The chain uses TRBV4-1 and TRBJ1-5, with 7 bases identical to TRBD1. There are 17 residues in the CDR3. V lost 4 bases, J lost 2 bases, and 11 bases stayed unmatched. From germline, CDR1 is MGHRA and CDR2 YSYEKL. The CDR3: CASSPEPPGGGNQPQHF. The CDR3 nucleotides are TGCGCCAGCAGCCCCGAACCCCCAGGGGGAGGCAATCAGCCCCAGCATTTT.

This clonotype occurred a few times. This chain connects TRBV7-2 to TRBJ2-3; D is ambiguous. Germline V lookup: CDR1 SGHTA, CDR2 FQGNSA. The CDR3 has 17 amino acids. Trimming shortened V by 1 base and J by 6 bases, and 20 bases separated the two germline ends. DNA for the CDR3: TGTGCCAGCAGCTTAGTCGGTAGCCCACGGACCCCGGATACGCAGTATTTT. Translated: CASSLVGSPRTPDTQYF.

This clonotype occurred many times. The chain couples TRBV7-2 to TRBJ2-3, with D perhaps TRBD1 or TRBD2 (6 bases each). Deletions cut 4 bases from V and 2 bases from J, with 19 bases between. CDR1 SGHTA and CDR2 FQGNSA come from the germline V gene. The CDR3 length is 17 residues. Here the CDR3 reads CASSYSGGLGATDTQYF. As DNA, the CDR3 is TGTGCCAGCAGCTACTCTGGGGGGCTAGGGGCCACAGATACGCAGTATTTT. The full variable domain, with the rest looked up from reference TRBV7-2 and TRBJ2-3, is GAGVSQSPSNKVTEKGKDVELRCDPISGHTALYWYRQSLGQGLEFLIYFQGNSAPDKSGLPSDRFSAERTGGSVSTLTIQRTQQEDSAVYLCASSYSGGLGATDTQYFGPGTRLTVL.

This clonotype came up many times. This rearrangement joins TRBV5-1 to TRBJ2-3, with a possible D match to TRBD2 (6 bases). This CDR3 contains 16 residues. V lost 0 bases and J lost 2, with 13 bases in between. The germline gives CDR1 SGHRS, CDR2 YFSETQ. The CDR3 region has the DNA TGCGCCAGCAGCTTGGTACTAGCAAAGGACACAGATACGCAGTATTTT. Its translation: CASSLVLAKDTDTQYF.

Many counts were recorded for this clonotype. This chain connects TRBV29-1 to TRBJ2-2; 10 bases are shared with TRBD1. The CDR3 runs 14 residues. V gave up 4 bases and J gave up 2 bases; unmatched junction bases: 1. In germline, CDR1 is SQVTM, CDR2 ANQGSEA. This CDR3 reads CSVGTGGNTGELFF. In nucleotides, the CDR3 is TGCAGCGTTGGGACAGGGGGAAACACCGGGGAGCTGTTTTTT.

The table lists this clonotype with many counts. The chain joins TRBV5-1 to TRBJ2-7; possible D gene TRBD1, 6 bases. The CDR3 totals 14 residues. V dropped 4 bases and J dropped 3 bases, with 14 bases sitting between them. Germline V lookup: CDR1 SGHRS, CDR2 YFSETQ. The CDR3 nucleotides read TGCGCCAGCAGCCCCCAGCAGGGGAACTACGAGCAGTACTTC. It encodes CASSPQQGNYEQYF.

Only a few counts were recorded for this clonotype. The J gene is TRBJ1-4, the V gene TRBV20-1; no reliable D call. The V gene's germline CDR1 is DFQATT and CDR2 SNEGSKA (reference sequence). This CDR3 has 16 residues. V lost 0 bases and J lost 4, with 15 bases in between. CDR3 loop: CSARDSRRVGNEKLFF. CDR3 DNA sequence: TGCAGTGCTAGAGATTCGAGGCGAGTTGGTAATGAAAAACTGTTTTTT.

This clonotype was seen more than once but under ten times. This rearrangement joins TRBV7-9 to TRBJ1-6; 10 bases line up with TRBD1. The germline gives CDR1 SEHNR, CDR2 FQNEAQ (reference sequence). The trim removed 5 bases at V and 8 bases at J, leaving 6 bases unmatched. This CDR3 contains 15 residues. The CDR3 DNA is TGTGCCAGCAGCCCTGGGACAGGGGCGGATTCACCCCTCCACTTT. Amino acids: CASSPGTGADSPLHF.

In its sample, this clonotype was seen many times. This chain links TRBV7-9 with TRBJ1-4; TRBD1 agrees at 7 bases. J lost 5 bases, V lost 5 bases, and 5 bases had no gene match. Germline CDR1 reads SEHNR; CDR2 reads FQNEAQ (reference sequence). The CDR3 is 14 amino acids. This chain's CDR3 is CASSMTGLNEKLFF. The CDR3 bases are TGTGCCAGCAGCATGACAGGGTTAAATGAAAAACTGTTTTTT.

This clonotype was seen many times. This CDR3 is CSARGRGYEQYV. The CDR3 DNA follows: TGCAGTGCTAGAGGCCGGGGGTACGAGCAGTACGTC. V usage is TRBV20-1 and J usage is TRBJ2-7; D is perhaps TRBD2 (6 bases). The ends were cut back, 1 base at V and 4 bases at J, with 8 bases in the middle. CDR3 length: 12 residues. The V gene's germline CDR1 is DFQATT and CDR2 SNEGSKA (reference sequence).

This clonotype was counted only a few times. CDR3 bases: TGCGCCAGCAGCCATCAGGACCGATATGTCTATGGCTACACCTTC. This gives the protein CASSHQDRYVYGYTF. The V gene is TRBV4-1, the J gene TRBJ1-2; no firm D call. The CDR3 runs 15 residues. V was clipped by 3 bases and J by 4 bases, with 15 bases between them. CDR1 and CDR2 from the germline V gene are MGHRA and YSYEKL.

This clonotype showed up many times. The J gene is TRBJ2-1, the V gene TRBV20-1; 8 bases map to TRBD2. CDR1 is DFQATT and CDR2 is SNEGSKA in the germline V gene (reference sequence). The junction had 7 bases not matched to a gene; V was cut back by 6 bases and J by 0 bases. The CDR3 length is 15 residues. The CDR3 reads CSARDGGVSYNEQFF. For the CDR3, the DNA is TGCAGTGCACGGGACGGGGGGGTCTCCTACAATGAGCAGTTCTTC.

This clonotype was observed a handful of times. The chain has TRBV2 and TRBJ2-1, with 13 positions matching TRBD2. After removal of 5 bases from V and 1 base from J, the junction contained 2 bases not matched to a gene. CDR3 length: 16 residues. The germline V gene encodes CDR1 SNHLY and CDR2 FYNNEI. For the CDR3, the DNA is TGTGCCAGCAGTAAACTAGCGGGGGGGTCCTACAATGAGCAGTTCTTC. Amino acid sequence: CASSKLAGGSYNEQFF. Using reference TRBV2 and TRBJ2-1 for the parts outside the CDR3, the full variable domain is EPEVTQTPSHQVTQMGQEVILRCVPISNHLYFYWYRQILGQKVEFLVSFYNNEISEKSEIFDDQFSVERPDGSNFTLKIRSTKLEDSAMYFCASSKLAGGSYNEQFFGPGTRLTVL.

This clonotype was recorded many times. The chain employs TRBV5-1 and TRBJ2-3; D unresolved. This CDR3 is 12 amino acids long. The germline gives CDR1 SGHRS, CDR2 YFSETQ. V lost 5 bases to trimming and J lost 0 bases, with 4 bases between them. The CDR3 sequence is CASRQSTDTQYF. CDR3 nucleotides: TGCGCCAGCAGGCAGAGCACAGATACGCAGTATTTT.

This clonotype was observed many times. The chain's CDR3 is CASSLHGQATSNYGYTF. CDR3 coding DNA: TGCGCCAGCAGCTTGCATGGACAGGCCACGAGTAACTATGGCTACACCTTC. This chain uses TRBV5-1 with TRBJ1-2, with 7 bases lining up with TRBD1. Trimming removed 1 base from V and 1 base from J; junction bases left unmatched: 10. The V gene's germline CDR1 is SGHRS and CDR2 YFSETQ. The CDR3 sequence is 17 residues long.

This clonotype appeared many times. This chain joins TRBV15 and TRBJ2-7, with D uncertain. The CDR3 is 13 amino acids. Trimming pared 0 bases from V and 2 bases from J, leaving 5 bases between. Germline CDR1 is LNHNV and CDR2 is YYDKDF (reference sequence). The CDR3 sequence is CATSRDPAYEQYF. The CDR3, as DNA: TGTGCCACCAGCAGAGATCCGGCCTACGAGCAGTACTTC.

This clonotype was seen ten or more times. V and J are TRBV20-1 and TRBJ1-2, with D hard to call. CDR3 length equals 14 residues. The germline V gene encodes CDR1 DFQATT and CDR2 SNEGSKA (reference sequence). The V end lost 3 bases, the J end lost 2 bases, and 13 bases lay between the germline ends. The CDR3 loop is CSARYLHGNYGYTF. CDR3 DNA: TGCAGTGCTAGGTACCTTCATGGGAACTATGGCTACACCTTC.

The table lists this clonotype with a count of one. This could be a read error, since a much larger clone is one nucleotide away. This sequence joins TRBV20-1 and TRBJ1-6; D unclear. Germline lookup yields CDR1 DFQATT and CDR2 SNEGSKA (reference sequence). The CDR3 is 13 amino acids. As DNA, the CDR3 is TGCAGTGCCCAACAGAAGGCGGATTCACCCCCCCACTTT. Translating gives CSAQQKADSPPHF.

The sample holds many counts of this clonotype. The chain is built from TRBV11-2 and TRBJ2-1, with D perhaps TRBD1 (6 bases). Looked up from germline, CDR1 is SGHAT and CDR2 is FQNNGV. Trimming left V 4 bases short and J 4 bases short, with 17 bases between. The CDR3 runs to 16 residues. The CDR3 is CASSYNAWGPYNEQFF. CDR3 DNA: TGTGCCAGCAGCTATAATGCATGGGGGCCTTACAATGAGCAGTTCTTC.

At least ten counts were recorded for this clonotype. V is TRBV20-1 and J is TRBJ2-7; 9 bases are a match to TRBD2. The CDR3 length is 13 residues. Trimming took 3 bases from V and 0 from J; bases not matched to a gene: 0. Germline V gene data show CDR1 as DFQATT and CDR2 as SNEGSKA (reference sequence). Written as DNA, the CDR3 is TGCAGTGCTAGGCGGGGGGGCTCCTACGAGCAGTACTTC. Amino acids: CSARRGGSYEQYF.

This clonotype was picked up many times. This rearrangement joins TRBV20-1 to TRBJ2-4, with 7 bases aligning to TRBD1. Germline values: CDR1 DFQATT, CDR2 SNEGSKA (reference sequence). Germline trimming cut 2 bases from V and 3 bases from J; bases unmatched to any gene: 4. The CDR3 spans 14 residues. The CDR3 DNA is TGCAGTGCTAGACGACAGGGCCACAAAAACATTCAGTACTTC. As protein: CSARRQGHKNIQYF.

This clonotype was seen repeatedly, ten times or more. The rearrangement links TRBV4-3 to TRBJ2-7, with D uncertain. V lost 0 bases, J lost 7 bases, and 13 bases lay in between. Germline loops: CDR1 LGHNA, CDR2 YSLEER. The CDR3 is made up of 14 amino acids. The DNA of the CDR3 is TGCGCCAGCAGCCAAGATTGGCTAGGTGGGGAGCAGTACGTC. Amino acids: CASSQDWLGGEQYV.

This clonotype was counted between two and nine times. The chain joins TRBV15 to TRBJ2-3, with a tentative D call TRBD2 (5 bases). CDR3 length: 17 residues. The V gene's germline CDR1 is LNHNV and CDR2 YYDKDF (reference sequence). V lost 0 bases to trimming and J lost 0 bases, with 13 bases between them. CDR3 in amino acids: CATSREQRHWSTDTQYF. The CDR3 DNA reads as TGTGCCACCAGCAGAGAACAGCGGCACTGGAGCACAGATACGCAGTATTTT.

This clonotype was recorded a few times. The rearrangement joins TRBV10-3 to TRBJ2-5, with TRBD2 identical over 7 bases. Germline values: CDR1 ENHRY, CDR2 SYGVKD. V shed 10 bases and J 3 bases; nucleotides not matched to a gene: 5. CDR3 length equals 12 residues. The CDR3 nucleotides are TGTGCCACCGGGGCGGGGGAAGAGACCCAGTACTTC. It is translated as CATGAGEETQYF.

This clonotype was picked up many times. The chain couples TRBV7-2 to TRBJ1-1; no clear D. The ends were cut back, 3 bases at V and 0 bases at J, with 8 bases in the middle. CDR1 and CDR2 from the germline V gene are SGHTA and FQGNSA. CDR3 length: 14 residues. CDR3 DNA: TGTGCCAGCAGCTTGTCAGCCATGAACACTGAAGCTTTCTTT. Amino acids: CASSLSAMNTEAFF.